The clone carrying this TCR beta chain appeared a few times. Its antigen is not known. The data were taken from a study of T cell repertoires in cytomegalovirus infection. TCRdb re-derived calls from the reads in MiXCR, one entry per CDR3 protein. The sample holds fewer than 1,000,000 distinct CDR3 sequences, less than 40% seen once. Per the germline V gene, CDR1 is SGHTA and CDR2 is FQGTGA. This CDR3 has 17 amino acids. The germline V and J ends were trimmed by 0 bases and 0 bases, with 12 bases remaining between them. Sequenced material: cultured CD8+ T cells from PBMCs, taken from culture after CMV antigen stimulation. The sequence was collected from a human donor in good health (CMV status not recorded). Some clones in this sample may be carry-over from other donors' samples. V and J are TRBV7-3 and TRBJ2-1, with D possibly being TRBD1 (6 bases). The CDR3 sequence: CASSLTGGDSSYNEQFF. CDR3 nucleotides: TGTGCCAGCAGCTTAACTGGGGGCGATAGCTCCTACAATGAGCAGTTCTTC. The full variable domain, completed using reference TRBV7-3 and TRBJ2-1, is GAGVSQTPSNKVTEKGKYVELRCDPISGHTALYWYRQSLGQGPEFLIYFQGTGAADDSGLPNDRFFAVRPEGSVSTLKIQRTERGDSAVYLCASSLTGGDSSYNEQFFGPGTRLTVL.